This record concerns one T cell receptor (beta chain) sequence. Its antigen is not known. These data are taken from a study of cytomegalovirus exposure and HLA in healthy donors. Broader study findings: In most subjects, TCR beta sequences reportedly gave accurate predictions of HLA-A and HLA-B alleles. Analysis performed later found 16,000 or so TCR beta sequences associated with HLA alleles at 0.05 false discovery rate. A later analysis showed that HLA-associated TCR beta chains had undergone more clonal expansion than equally common others.

The CDR3 is made up of 14 amino acids. Germline values: CDR1 SQVTM, CDR2 ANQGSEA. With 4 bases removed from V and 1 base from J, the gap between germline ends came to 10 bases. PCR was performed using 60 Vbeta and 13 Jbeta primers. Sequenced by immunoSEQ multiplex PCR; TCRdb stores in-frame clones only, minus some. The sample lists just over 95,000 clones, more than 75% seen once, with roughly 8.4% in the top ten. The V call is TRBV29-1, the J call TRBJ2-2; D ambiguous. The TCR comes from a human donor in good health. What was sequenced was PBMCs. CDR3 in DNA: TGCAGCGTTGGTTTTCAGGTGAACACCGGGGAGCTGTTTTTT. Amino acids: CSVGFQVNTGELFF.